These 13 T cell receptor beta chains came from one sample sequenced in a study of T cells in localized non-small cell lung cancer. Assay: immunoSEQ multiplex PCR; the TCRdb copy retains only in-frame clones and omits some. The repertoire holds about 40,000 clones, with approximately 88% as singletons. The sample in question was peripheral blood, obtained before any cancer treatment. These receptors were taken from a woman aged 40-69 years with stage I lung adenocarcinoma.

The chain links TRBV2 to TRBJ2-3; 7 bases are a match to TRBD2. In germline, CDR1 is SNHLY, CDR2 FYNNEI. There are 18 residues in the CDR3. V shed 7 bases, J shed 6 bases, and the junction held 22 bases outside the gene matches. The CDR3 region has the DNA TGTGCCAGCACCCCAACCAACTTCTTGCGGGAGCGGGACGATACGCAGTATTTT. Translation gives CASTPTNFLRERDDTQYF.

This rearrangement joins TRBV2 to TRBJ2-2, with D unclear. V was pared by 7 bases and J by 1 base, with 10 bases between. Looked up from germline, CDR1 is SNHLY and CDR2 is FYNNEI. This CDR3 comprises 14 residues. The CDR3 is CASKRQVNTGELFF. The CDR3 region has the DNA TGTGCCAGCAAAAGGCAGGTGAACACCGGGGAGCTGTTTTTT.

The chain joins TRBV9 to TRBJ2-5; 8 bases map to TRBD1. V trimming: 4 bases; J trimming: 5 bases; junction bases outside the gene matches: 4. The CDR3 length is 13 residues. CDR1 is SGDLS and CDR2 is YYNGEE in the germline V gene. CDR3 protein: CASSFGQGETQYF. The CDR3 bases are TGTGCCAGCAGCTTCGGACAGGGTGAGACCCAGTACTTC.

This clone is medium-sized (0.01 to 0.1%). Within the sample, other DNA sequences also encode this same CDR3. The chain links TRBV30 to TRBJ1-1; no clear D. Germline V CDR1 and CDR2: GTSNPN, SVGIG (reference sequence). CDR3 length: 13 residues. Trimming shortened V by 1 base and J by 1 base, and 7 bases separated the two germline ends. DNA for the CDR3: TGTGCCTGGAGTGCGACTGGGAACACTGAAGCTTTCTTT. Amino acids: CAWSATGNTEAFF.

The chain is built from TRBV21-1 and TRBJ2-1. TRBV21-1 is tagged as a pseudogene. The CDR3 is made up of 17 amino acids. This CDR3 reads CASSKAFRRLPNNEQFF. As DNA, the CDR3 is TGTGCCAGCAGCAAAGCTTTCAGGAGACTCCCGAACAATGAGCAGTTCTTC.

CDR3 DNA: TGTGCCAGTAGTATAGATTACAGGCCCACTGAAGCTTTCTTT. As protein: CASSIDYRPTEAFF. The chain uses TRBV19 and TRBJ1-1; perhaps TRBD1 as D (5 bases). The CDR3 runs to 14 residues. Germline V gives CDR1 LNHDA, CDR2 SQIVND (reference sequence). V dropped 0 bases and J dropped 4 bases, with 9 bases sitting between them.

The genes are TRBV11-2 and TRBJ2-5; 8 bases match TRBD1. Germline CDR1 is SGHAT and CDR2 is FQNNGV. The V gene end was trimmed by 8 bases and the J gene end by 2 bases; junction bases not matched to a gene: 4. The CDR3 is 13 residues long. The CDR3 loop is CASLGQVQETQYF. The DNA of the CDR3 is TGTGCCAGCTTGGGACAGGTACAAGAGACCCAGTACTTC.

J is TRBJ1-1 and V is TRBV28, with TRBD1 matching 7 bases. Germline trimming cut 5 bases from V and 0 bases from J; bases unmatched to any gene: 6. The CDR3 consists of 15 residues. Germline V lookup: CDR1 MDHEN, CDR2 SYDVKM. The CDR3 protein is CASSRSTGLNTEAFF. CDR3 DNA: TGTGCCAGCAGTAGGTCGACAGGGTTGAACACTGAAGCTTTCTTT.

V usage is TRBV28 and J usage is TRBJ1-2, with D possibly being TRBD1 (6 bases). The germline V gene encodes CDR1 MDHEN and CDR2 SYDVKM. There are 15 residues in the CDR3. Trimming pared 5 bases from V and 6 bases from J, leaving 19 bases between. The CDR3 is CASSTAAGGDNGYTF. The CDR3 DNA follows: TGTGCCAGCAGTACCGCGGCGGGGGGCGATAATGGCTACACCTTC.

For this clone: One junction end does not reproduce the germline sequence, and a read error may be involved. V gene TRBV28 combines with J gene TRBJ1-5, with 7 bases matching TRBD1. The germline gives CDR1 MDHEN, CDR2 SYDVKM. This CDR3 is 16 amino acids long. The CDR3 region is CASSLTGSNSDQPQHF. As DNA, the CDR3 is TGTGCCAGCAGTTTGACAGGGTCTAATAGCGATCAGCCCCAGCATTTT.

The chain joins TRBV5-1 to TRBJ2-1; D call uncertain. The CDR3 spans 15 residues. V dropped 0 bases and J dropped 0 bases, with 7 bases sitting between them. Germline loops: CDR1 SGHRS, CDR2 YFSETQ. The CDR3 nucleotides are TGCGCCAGCAGCTTGGCGGAGAGCTCCTACAATGAGCAGTTCTTC. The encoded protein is CASSLAESSYNEQFF.

The CDR3 nucleotides read TGTGCCAGCAGCCAAGACCCCGGACAGATCTCTGGCTACACCTTC. Protein product: CASSQDPGQISGYTF. This chain connects TRBV4-2 to TRBJ1-2; D might be TRBD1 (6 bases). The CDR3 totals 15 residues. CDR1 and CDR2 from the germline V gene are LGHNA and YNFKEQ. V lost 0 bases to trimming and J lost 7 bases, with 15 bases between them.

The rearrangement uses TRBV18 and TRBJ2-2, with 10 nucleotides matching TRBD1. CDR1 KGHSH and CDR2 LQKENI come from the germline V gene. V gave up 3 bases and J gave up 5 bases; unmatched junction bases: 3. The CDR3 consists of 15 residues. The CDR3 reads CASSPGQGRTGELFF. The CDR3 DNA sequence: TGTGCCAGCTCACCGGGACAGGGGAGGACCGGGGAGCTGTTTTTT.